This TCR beta chain originates from a study of cytomegalovirus exposure and HLA in healthy donors. Study-level results: The study listed under 200 cytomegalovirus-associated TCR beta chains. In a later analysis, a genetic analysis reported fewer productive-TCR N-insertions in an Asian-associated ancestry cluster than the cohort average.

On this clone: Its antigen remains unidentified.

This CDR3 comprises 17 residues. Trimming removed 4 bases from V and 4 bases from J, with 23 bases in between. Germline CDR1 SGHDT, CDR2 YYEEEE. PCR involved 60 Vbeta and 13 Jbeta primers. Method: immunoSEQ multiplex PCR; TCRdb's copy keeps in-frame clones and lacks some. Here the sample spans some 91,000 clones, about nine tenths being singletons. This TCR derives from a man younger than 45 in good health and CMV-seropositive. The chain combines TRBV5-6 with TRBJ1-1; tentatively, D is TRBD1 (6 bases). Input material: PBMCs. As DNA, the CDR3 is TGTGCCAGCAGCCCCCGGGGGGCAGGAACGTGGAGCACTGAAGCTTTCTTT. It specifies CASSPRGAGTWSTEAFF.